The 10 T cell receptor beta chains below were found in one sample sequenced in a study of T-cell reconstitution after alpha-beta-depleted transplantation in children. Unique molecular identifiers were built into the TCRbeta library. Via MiXCR, TCRdb re-called the PCR reads, giving one row per CDR3 protein. Of under 350,000 distinct CDR3 sequences in the sample, almost 10% were seen once. Here the sequenced sample was PBMCs from the stem cell graft donor, taken from the stem cell graft. Source of these receptors: a human donor who donated a stem cell graft to a child with SCID.

This clonotype was recorded many times. The chain has TRBV14 and TRBJ2-1, with 12 bases lining up with TRBD2. The CDR3 loop spans 17 amino acids. V was pared by 0 bases and J by 4 bases, with 4 bases of the junction left unmatched. Germline V gives CDR1 SGHDN, CDR2 FVKESK. The CDR3 DNA reads TGTGCCAGCAGCCAAGACGTCGGGACTAGCGGGTACAATGAGCAGTTCTTC. It specifies CASSQDVGTSGYNEQFF.

In its sample, this clonotype was seen many times. The chain combines TRBV27 with TRBJ2-2; D possibly corresponds to TRBD1 (5 bases). Trimming left V 0 bases short and J 5 bases short, with 16 bases between. The CDR3 extends over 17 amino acids. Germline values: CDR1 MNHEY, CDR2 SMNVEV (reference sequence). The CDR3 nucleotides are TGTGCCAGCAGTTTATCCCCAAGGGGATCGATGACCGGGGAGCTGTTTTTT. Translation gives CASSLSPRGSMTGELFF.

This clonotype came up many times. The CDR3 spells CASSLRTEPINYGYTF. The CDR3 DNA is TGTGCCAGCAGCCTACGAACAGAGCCCATTAACTATGGCTACACCTTC. The chain links TRBV3-1 to TRBJ1-2, with D unclear. The CDR3 is 16 amino acids. Germline loops: CDR1 LGHDT, CDR2 YNNKEL (reference sequence). The ends were cut back, 4 bases at V and 1 base at J, with 16 bases in the middle.

The chain links TRBV5-1 to TRBJ1-2, with a weak D call TRBD1 (6 bases). CDR3 length: 15 amino acids. Looked up from germline, CDR1 is SGHRS and CDR2 is YFSETQ. Trimming pared 2 bases from V and 2 bases from J, leaving 13 bases between. The chain's CDR3 is CASSFSGAANYGYTF. In DNA, the CDR3 is TGCGCCAGCAGCTTTTCAGGGGCCGCGAACTATGGCTACACCTTC.

This clonotype was detected ten times or more. This chain uses TRBV28 with TRBJ1-3, with TRBD1 matching over 9 bases. The V segment lost 5 bases and the J segment 4 bases; nucleotides outside the gene matches: 3. CDR3 size: 14 residues. Germline CDR1 and CDR2: MDHEN and SYDVKM. The CDR3 DNA follows: TGTGCCAGCAGTGGGACAGGGCACGGAAACACCATATATTTT. This encodes CASSGTGHGNTIYF.

The rearrangement joins TRBV7-2 to TRBJ2-1; D is uncertain. Between the trimmed V and J ends, which lost 5 bases and 7 bases, there was a span of 9 bases. The CDR3 consists of 12 residues. Per germline, CDR1 SGHTA and CDR2 FQGNSA. CDR3 DNA: TGTGCCAGCAGCCCGTACCGGAATGAGCAGTTCTTC. This encodes CASSPYRNEQFF. The variable domain in full, completed from reference TRBV7-2 and TRBJ2-1, reads GAGVSQSPSNKVTEKGKDVELRCDPISGHTALYWYRQSLGQGLEFLIYFQGNSAPDKSGLPSDRFSAERTGGSVSTLTIQRTQQEDSAVYLCASSPYRNEQFFGPGTRLTVL.

This rearrangement joins TRBV7-8 to TRBJ2-1; 13 bases are shared with TRBD2. V lost 5 bases, J lost 7 bases, and 5 bases stayed unmatched. Germline V gene data show CDR1 as SGHVS and CDR2 as FQNEAQ. This CDR3 spans 15 amino acids. The CDR3 loop reads CASSQLAGGPNEQFF. The CDR3 nucleotides are TGTGCCAGCAGCCAACTAGCGGGGGGGCCGAATGAGCAGTTCTTC. The full variable domain, in which reference TRBV7-8 and TRBJ2-1 provide the parts outside the CDR3, is GAGVSQSPRYKVAKRGQDVALRCDPISGHVSLFWYQQALGQGPEFLTYFQNEAQLDKSGLPSDRFFAERPEGSVSTLKIQRTQQEDSAVYLCASSQLAGGPNEQFFGPGTRLTVL.

To note about this clonotype: Since no conserved phenylalanine or tryptophan closes the CDR3, a read error is the likely cause. J is TRBJ2-5 and V is TRBV18; possibly TRBD1 for D (5 bases). Germline-derived CDR1 and CDR2 are KGHSH and LQKENI. The CDR3 contains 15 residues. Trimming pared 2 bases from V and 1 base from J, leaving 11 bases between. CDR3 coding DNA: TGTGCCAGCTCACCAACAGGTGACCGCCAAGAGACCCAGTACTAC. It encodes CASSPTGDRQETQYY.

V and J are TRBV12-3 or TRBV12-4 and TRBJ2-7; 8 bases are a match to TRBD1. This CDR3 is built from 15 residues. V shed 5 bases, J shed 5 bases, and the junction held 11 bases outside the gene matches. The CDR3 spells CASSPTGGRFNEQYF. In nucleotides, the CDR3 is TGTGCCAGCAGTCCTACAGGGGGGCGTTTCAACGAGCAGTACTTC.

CDR3 region: CASTPADTYNEQFF. The CDR3 DNA follows: TGCGCCAGCACCCCAGCGGACACCTACAATGAGCAGTTCTTC. The chain is built from TRBV5-1 and TRBJ2-1, with D perhaps TRBD1 or TRBD2 (5 bases each). The CDR3 runs to 14 residues. V lost 6 bases and J 2 bases, leaving 12 bases between the germline ends. CDR1 is SGHRS, CDR2 YFSETQ, per germline.